This T cell receptor (beta chain) was sequenced during a study of T-cell memory formation after mild COVID-19. TCRdb re-derived calls from the 5' RACE reads in MiXCR, one entry per CDR3 protein. The sample contains about 250,000 distinct CDR3 sequences, about 15% of which appear only once. CDR1 is SGHRS, CDR2 YFSETQ, per germline. The CDR3 runs to 16 residues. Trimming cost V 4 bases and J 3 bases; bases outside gene matches: 9. The sequenced material came from PBMCs or a T cell subset sorted from them (not recorded which). This TCR came from a man aged 18-30 years who had mild COVID-19 (a few samples of this study predate the infection). Cell type and time point are not known. The rearrangement uses TRBV5-1 and TRBJ2-1, with 8 bases identical to TRBD2. The CDR3 here is CASSPPGGSGYNEQFF. The CDR3 DNA is TGCGCCAGCAGCCCTCCGGGAGGGTCCGGCTACAATGAGCAGTTCTTC.